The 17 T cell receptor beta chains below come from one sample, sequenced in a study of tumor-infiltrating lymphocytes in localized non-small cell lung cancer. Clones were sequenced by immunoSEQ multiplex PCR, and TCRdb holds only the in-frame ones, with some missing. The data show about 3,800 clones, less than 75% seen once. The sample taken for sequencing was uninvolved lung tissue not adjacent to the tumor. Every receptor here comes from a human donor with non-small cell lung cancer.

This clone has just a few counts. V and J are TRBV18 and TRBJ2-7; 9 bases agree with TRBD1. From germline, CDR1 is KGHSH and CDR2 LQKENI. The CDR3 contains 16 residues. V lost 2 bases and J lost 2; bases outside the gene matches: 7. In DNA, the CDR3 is TGTGCCAGCTCACCAGGGGTTGGGACAGGGACCTACGAGCAGTACTTC. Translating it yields CASSPGVGTGTYEQYF.

CDR3: CSVDFPGRRTQYF. The CDR3 bases are TGCAGCGTTGATTTTCCGGGACGCAGAACGCAGTATTTT. The genes are TRBV29-1 and TRBJ2-3; either TRBD1 or TRBD2 may fit D (5 bases each). The CDR3 length is 13 residues. Germline V lookup: CDR1 SQVTM, CDR2 ANQGSEA. V was pared by 3 bases and J by 9 bases, with 16 bases between.

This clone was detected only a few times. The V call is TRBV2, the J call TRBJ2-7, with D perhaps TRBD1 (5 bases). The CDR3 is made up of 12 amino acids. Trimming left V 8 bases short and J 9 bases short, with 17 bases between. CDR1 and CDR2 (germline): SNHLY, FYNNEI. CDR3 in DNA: TGTGCCAGCCGGCCGGGCTCCACAGGGCAGTACTTC. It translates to CASRPGSTGQYF.

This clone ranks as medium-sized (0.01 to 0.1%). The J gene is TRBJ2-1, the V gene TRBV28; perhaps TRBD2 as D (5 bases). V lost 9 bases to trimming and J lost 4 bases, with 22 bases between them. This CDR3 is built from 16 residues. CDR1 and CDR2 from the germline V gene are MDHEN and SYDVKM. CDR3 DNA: TGTGCCAGTCTACCCTTAGACGGGATGGGGTACAATGAGCAGTTCTTC. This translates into CASLPLDGMGYNEQFF.

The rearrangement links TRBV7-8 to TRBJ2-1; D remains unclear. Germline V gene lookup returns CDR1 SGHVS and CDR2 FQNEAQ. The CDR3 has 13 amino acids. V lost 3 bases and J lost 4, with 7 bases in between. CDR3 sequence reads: CASSFPGYNEQFF. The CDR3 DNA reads TGTGCCAGCAGCTTCCCAGGATACAATGAGCAGTTCTTC.

The CDR3 DNA follows: TGTGCCAGCAGCACCGGGACATCATTGGTCAATGAGCAGTTCTTC. It codes for CASSTGTSLVNEQFF. The rearrangement joins TRBV7-3 to TRBJ2-1, with D perhaps matching TRBD1 (6 bases). The V and J ends lost 5 bases and 6 bases respectively, with 17 bases between them. The CDR3 length is 15 residues. Germline V gene data show CDR1 as SGHTA and CDR2 as FQGTGA.

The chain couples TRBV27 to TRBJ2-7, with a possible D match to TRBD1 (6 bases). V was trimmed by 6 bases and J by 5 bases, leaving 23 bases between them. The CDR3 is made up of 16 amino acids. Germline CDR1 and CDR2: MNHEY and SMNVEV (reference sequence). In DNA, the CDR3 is TGTGCCAGCAGCCGTCTCCAGGGGAGAGGAATGAACGAGCAGTACTTC. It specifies CASSRLQGRGMNEQYF.

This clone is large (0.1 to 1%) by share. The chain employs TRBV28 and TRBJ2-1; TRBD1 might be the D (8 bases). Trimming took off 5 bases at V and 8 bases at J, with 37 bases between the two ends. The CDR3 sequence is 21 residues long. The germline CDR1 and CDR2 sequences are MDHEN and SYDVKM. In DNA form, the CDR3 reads TGTGCCAGCAGTCCACTGTCTGGGAGGGGGTACAGGGGGGGCTACAATGATGAGCAGTTCTTC. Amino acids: CASSPLSGRGYRGGYNDEQFF.

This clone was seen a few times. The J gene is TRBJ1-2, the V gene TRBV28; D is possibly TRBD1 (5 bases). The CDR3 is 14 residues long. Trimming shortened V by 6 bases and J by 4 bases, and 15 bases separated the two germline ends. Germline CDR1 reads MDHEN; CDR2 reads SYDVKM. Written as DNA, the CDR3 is TGTGCCAGCAGCGCATCAGGACAAGTCTATGGCTACACCTTC. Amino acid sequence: CASSASGQVYGYTF.

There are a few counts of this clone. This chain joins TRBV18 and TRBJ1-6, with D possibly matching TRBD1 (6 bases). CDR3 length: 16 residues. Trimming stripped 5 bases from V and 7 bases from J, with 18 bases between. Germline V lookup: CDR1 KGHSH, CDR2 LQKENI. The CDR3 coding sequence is TGTGCCAGCTCAGCTCCAACAGGGATCGGGAATTCACCCCTCCACTTT. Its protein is CASSAPTGIGNSPLHF.

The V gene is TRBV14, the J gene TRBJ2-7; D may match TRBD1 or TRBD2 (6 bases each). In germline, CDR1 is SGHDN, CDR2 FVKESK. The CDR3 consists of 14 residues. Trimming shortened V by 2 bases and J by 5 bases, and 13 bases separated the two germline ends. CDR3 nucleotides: TGTGCCAGCAGCCAATGGGGGGCATCTGACGAGCAGTACTTC. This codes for CASSQWGASDEQYF.

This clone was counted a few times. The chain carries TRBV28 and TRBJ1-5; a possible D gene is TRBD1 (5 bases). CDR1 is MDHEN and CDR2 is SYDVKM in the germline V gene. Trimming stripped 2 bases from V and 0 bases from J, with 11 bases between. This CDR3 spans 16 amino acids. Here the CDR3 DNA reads TGTGCCAGCAGTTTAGTTCGACAGTATAGCAATCAGCCCCAGCATTTT. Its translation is CASSLVRQYSNQPQHF.

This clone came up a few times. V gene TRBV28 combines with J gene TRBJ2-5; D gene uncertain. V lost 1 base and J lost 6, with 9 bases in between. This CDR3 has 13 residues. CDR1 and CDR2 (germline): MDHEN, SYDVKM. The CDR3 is CASSLFSVKTQYF. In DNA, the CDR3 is TGTGCCAGCAGTTTATTCTCCGTGAAGACCCAGTACTTC.

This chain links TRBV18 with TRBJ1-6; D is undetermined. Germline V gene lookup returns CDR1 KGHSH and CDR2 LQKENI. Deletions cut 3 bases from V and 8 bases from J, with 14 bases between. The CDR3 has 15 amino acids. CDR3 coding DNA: TGTGCCAGCTCACCGACCAAAGCCCACGATTCACCCCTCCACTTT. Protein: CASSPTKAHDSPLHF.

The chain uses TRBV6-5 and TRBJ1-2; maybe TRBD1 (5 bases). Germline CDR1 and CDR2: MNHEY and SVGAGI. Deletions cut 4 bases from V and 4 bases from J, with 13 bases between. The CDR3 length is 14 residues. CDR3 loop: CASSSPQGPYGYTF. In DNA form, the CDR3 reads TGTGCCAGCAGTTCCCCCCAGGGACCCTATGGCTACACCTTC.

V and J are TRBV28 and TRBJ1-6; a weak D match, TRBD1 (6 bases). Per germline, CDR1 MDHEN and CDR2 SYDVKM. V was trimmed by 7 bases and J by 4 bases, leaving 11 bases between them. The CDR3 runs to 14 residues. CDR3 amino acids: CASTLDRYNSPLHF. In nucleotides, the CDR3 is TGTGCCAGCACCCTGGACAGATATAATTCACCCCTCCACTTT. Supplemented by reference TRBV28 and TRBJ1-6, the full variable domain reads DVKVTQSSRYLVKRTGEKVFLECVQDMDHENMFWYRQDPGLGLRLIYFSYDVKMKEKGDIPEGYSVSREKKERFSLILESASTNQTSMYLCASTLDRYNSPLHFGNGTRLTVT.

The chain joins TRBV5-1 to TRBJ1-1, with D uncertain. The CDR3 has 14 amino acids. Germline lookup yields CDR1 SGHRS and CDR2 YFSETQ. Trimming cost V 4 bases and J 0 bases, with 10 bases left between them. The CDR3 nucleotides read TGCGCCAGCAGCGAGAAGGACCTGAACACTGAAGCTTTCTTT. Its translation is CASSEKDLNTEAFF.